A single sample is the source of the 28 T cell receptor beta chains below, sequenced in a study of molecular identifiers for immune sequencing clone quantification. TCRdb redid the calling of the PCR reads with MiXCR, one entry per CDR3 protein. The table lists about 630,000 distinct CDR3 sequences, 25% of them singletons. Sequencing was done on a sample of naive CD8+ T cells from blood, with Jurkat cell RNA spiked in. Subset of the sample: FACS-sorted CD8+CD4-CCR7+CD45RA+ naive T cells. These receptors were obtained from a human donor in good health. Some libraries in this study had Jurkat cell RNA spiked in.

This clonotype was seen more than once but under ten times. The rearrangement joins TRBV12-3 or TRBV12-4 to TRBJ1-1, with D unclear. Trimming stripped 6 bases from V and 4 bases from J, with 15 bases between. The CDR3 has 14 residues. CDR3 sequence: CASSPARPTTEAFF. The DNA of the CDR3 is TGTGCCAGCAGCCCGGCCCGACCGACCACTGAAGCTTTCTTT.

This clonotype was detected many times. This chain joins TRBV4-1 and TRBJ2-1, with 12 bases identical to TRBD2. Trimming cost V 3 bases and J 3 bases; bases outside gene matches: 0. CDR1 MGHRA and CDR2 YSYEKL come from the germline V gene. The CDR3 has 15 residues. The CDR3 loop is CASSQTSGSYNEQFF. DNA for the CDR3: TGCGCCAGCAGCCAGACTAGCGGGAGCTACAATGAGCAGTTCTTC.

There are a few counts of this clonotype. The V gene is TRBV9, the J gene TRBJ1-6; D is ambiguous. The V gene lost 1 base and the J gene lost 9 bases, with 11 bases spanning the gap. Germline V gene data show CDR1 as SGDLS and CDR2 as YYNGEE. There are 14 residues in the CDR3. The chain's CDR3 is CASSVSVGGSPLHF. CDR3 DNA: TGTGCCAGCAGCGTAAGTGTTGGAGGTTCACCCCTCCACTTT.

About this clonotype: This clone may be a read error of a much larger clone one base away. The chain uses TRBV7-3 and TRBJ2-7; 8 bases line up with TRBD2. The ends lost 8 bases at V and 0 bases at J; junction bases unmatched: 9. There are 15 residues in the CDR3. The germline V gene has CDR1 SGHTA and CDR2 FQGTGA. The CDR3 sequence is CASGPTSGFSYEQYF. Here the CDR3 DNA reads TGTGCCAGCGGCCCCACTAGCGGTTTCTCCTACGAGCAGTACTTC.

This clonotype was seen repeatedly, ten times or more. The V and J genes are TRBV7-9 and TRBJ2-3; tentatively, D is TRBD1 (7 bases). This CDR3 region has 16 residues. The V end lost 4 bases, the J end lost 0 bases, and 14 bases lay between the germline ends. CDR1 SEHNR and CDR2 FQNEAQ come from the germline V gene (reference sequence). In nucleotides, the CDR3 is TGTGCCAGCAGCTCCCAGGGGGGTGTGAGCACAGATACGCAGTATTTT. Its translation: CASSSQGGVSTDTQYF.

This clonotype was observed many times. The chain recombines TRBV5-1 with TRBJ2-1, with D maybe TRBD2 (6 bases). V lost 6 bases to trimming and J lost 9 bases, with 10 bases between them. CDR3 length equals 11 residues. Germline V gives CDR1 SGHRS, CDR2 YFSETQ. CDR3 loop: CASTLGGEQFF. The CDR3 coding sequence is TGCGCCAGCACCCTGGGGGGTGAGCAGTTCTTC.

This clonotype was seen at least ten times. The CDR3 reads CASSPEGANVLTF. The DNA of the CDR3 is TGTGCCAGCAGCCCAGAGGGGGCCAACGTCCTGACTTTC. The chain is built from TRBV12-3 or TRBV12-4 and TRBJ2-6; D is unresolved. The CDR3 length is 13 residues. The V and J ends lost 6 bases and 4 bases respectively, with 7 bases between them.

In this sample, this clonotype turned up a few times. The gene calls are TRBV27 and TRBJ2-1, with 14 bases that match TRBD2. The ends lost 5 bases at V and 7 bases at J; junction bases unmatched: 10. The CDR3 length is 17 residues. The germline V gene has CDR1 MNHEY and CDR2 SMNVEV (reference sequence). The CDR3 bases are TGTGCCAGCAGTCCTACGACTAGCGGGAGGGCCCTAAATGAGCAGTTCTTC. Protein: CASSPTTSGRALNEQFF.

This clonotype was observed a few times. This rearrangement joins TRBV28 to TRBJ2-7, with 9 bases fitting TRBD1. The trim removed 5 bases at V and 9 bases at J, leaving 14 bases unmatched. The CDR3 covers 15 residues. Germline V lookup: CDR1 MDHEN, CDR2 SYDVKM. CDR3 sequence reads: CASSPLPGQGNGQYF. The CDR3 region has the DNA TGTGCCAGCAGTCCGTTACCCGGACAGGGGAACGGGCAGTACTTC.

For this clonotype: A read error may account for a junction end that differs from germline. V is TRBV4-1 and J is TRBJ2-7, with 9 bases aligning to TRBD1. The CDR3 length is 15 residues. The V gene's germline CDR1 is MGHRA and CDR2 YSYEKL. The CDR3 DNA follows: TGCGCCTGCAGCCAAGACAGGGGGAGCTCCTACGAGCAGTATTTC. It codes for CACSQDRGSSYEQYF.

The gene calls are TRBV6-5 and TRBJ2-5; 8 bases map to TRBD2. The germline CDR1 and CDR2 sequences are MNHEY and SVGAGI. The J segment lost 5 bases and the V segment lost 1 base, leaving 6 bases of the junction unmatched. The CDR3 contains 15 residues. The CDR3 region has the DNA TGTGCCAGCAGTTACTACCGGACTAGCAGTGAGACCCAGTACTTC. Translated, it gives CASSYYRTSSETQYF.

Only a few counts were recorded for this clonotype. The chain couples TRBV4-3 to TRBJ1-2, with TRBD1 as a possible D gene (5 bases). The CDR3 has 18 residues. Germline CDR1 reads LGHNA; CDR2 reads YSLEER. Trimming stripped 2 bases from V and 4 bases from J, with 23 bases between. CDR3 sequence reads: CASSQKPSGPGRGYGYTF. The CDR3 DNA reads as TGCGCCAGCAGCCAAAAACCATCCGGCCCAGGGCGCGGCTATGGCTACACCTTC.

CDR3 coding DNA: TGTGCCAGCATCCGGTGGGGAGGAGACACTGAAGCTTTCTTT. Amino acid sequence: CASIRWGGDTEAFF. This chain joins TRBV6-2 or TRBV6-3 and TRBJ1-1; D is uncertain. CDR1 and CDR2 from the germline V gene are MNHEY and SVGEGT. The CDR3 has 14 amino acids. Trimming cost V 7 bases and J 3 bases, with 15 bases left between them.

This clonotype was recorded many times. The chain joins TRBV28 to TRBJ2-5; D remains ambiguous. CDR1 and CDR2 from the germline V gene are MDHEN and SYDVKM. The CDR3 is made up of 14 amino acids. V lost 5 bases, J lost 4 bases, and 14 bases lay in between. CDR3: CASSIRGPRETQYF. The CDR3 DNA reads TGTGCCAGCAGTATCCGTGGGCCCAGAGAGACCCAGTACTTC.

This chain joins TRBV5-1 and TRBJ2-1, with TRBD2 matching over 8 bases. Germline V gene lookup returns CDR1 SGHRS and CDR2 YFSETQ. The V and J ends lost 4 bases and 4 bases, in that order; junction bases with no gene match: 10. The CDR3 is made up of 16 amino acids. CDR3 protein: CASSPFTSGVYNEQFF. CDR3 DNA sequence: TGCGCCAGCAGCCCATTTACTAGCGGAGTATACAATGAGCAGTTCTTC.

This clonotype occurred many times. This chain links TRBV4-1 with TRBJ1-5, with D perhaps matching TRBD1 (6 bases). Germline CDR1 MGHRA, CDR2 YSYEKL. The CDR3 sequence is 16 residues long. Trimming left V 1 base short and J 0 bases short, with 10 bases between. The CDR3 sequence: CASSQAGTPSNQPQHF. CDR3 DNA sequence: TGCGCCAGCAGCCAAGCCGGGACACCTAGCAATCAGCCCCAGCATTTT.

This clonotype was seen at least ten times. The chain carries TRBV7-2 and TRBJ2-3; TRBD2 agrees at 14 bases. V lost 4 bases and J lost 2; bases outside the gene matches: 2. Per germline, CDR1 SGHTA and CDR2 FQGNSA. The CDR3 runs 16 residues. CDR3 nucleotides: TGTGCCAGCAGCTGGACTAGCGGGGGGCCCACAGATACGCAGTATTTT. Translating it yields CASSWTSGGPTDTQYF.

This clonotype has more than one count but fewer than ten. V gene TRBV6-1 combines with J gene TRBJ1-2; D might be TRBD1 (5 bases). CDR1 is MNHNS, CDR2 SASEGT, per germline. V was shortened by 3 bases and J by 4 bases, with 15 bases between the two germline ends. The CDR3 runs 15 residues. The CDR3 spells CASSETAGGTYGYTF. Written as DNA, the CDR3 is TGTGCCAGCAGTGAGACGGCGGGGGGGACCTATGGCTACACCTTC.

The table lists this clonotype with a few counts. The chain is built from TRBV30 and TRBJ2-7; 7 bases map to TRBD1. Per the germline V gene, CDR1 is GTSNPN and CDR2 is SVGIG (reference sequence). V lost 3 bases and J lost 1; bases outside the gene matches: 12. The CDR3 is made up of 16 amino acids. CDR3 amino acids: CAWSHIRTGPSYEQYF. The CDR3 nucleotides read TGTGCCTGGAGCCATATCCGGACAGGACCATCCTACGAGCAGTACTTC.

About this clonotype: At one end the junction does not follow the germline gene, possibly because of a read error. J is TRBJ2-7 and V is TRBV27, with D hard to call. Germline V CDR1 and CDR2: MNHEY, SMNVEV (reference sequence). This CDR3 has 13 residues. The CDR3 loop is CTSSLGKTYEQYF. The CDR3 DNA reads TGTACCAGCAGTTTGGGCAAGACCTACGAGCAGTACTTC.

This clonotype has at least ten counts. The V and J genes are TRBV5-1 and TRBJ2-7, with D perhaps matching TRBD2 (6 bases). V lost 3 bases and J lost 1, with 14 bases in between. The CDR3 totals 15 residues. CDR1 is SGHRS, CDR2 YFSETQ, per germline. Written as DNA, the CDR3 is TGCGCCAGCAGCTCGGGGACTTCTCCATCCTACGAGCAGTACTTC. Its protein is CASSSGTSPSYEQYF. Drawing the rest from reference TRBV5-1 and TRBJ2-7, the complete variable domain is KAGVTQTPRYLIKTRGQQVTLSCSPISGHRSVSWYQQTPGQGLQFLFEYFSETQRNKGNFPGRFSGRQFSNSRSEMNVSTLELGDSALYLCASSSGTSPSYEQYFGPGTRLTVT.

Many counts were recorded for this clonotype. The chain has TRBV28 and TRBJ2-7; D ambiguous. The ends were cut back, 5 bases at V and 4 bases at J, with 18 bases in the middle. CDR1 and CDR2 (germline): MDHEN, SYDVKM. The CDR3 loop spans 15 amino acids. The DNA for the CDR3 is TGTGCCAGCAGTACAAAAAACACGTTCCTTTACGAGCAGTACTTC. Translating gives CASSTKNTFLYEQYF. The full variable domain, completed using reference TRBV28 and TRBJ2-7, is DVKVTQSSRYLVKRTGEKVFLECVQDMDHENMFWYRQDPGLGLRLIYFSYDVKMKEKGDIPEGYSVSREKKERFSLILESASTNQTSMYLCASSTKNTFLYEQYFGPGTRLTVT.

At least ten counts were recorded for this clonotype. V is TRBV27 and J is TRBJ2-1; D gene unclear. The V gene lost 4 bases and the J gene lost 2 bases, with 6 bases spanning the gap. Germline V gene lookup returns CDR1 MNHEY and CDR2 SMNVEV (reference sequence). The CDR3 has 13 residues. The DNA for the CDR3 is TGTGCCAGCAGTTGGGCAGCCTACAATGAGCAGTTCTTC. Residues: CASSWAAYNEQFF.

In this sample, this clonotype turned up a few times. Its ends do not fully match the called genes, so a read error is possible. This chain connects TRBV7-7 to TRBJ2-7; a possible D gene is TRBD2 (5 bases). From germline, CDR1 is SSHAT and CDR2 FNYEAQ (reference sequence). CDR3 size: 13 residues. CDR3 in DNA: TGTGCTAGCAGTCCTACCCCGGCGGGCGAGCAGTACTTC. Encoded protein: CASSPTPAGEQYF.

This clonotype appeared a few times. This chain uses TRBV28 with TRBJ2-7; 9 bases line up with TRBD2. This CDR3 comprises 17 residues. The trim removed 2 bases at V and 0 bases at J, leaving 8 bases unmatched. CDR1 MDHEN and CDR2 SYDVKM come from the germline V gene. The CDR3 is CASSLRAWTSVSYEQYF. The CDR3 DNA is TGTGCCAGCAGTTTAAGGGCCTGGACTAGCGTCTCCTACGAGCAGTACTTC.

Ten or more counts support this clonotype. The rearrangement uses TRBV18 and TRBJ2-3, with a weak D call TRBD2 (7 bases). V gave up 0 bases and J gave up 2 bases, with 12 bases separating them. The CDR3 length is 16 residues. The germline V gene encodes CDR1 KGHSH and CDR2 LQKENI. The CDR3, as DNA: TGTGCCAGCTCACCACCGGGCGGGGGCATCACAGATACGCAGTATTTT. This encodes CASSPPGGGITDTQYF.

CDR3 residues: CSAEDRDSYNEQFF. CDR3 in DNA: TGCAGTGCCGAGGACAGGGATTCCTACAATGAGCAGTTCTTC. The chain combines TRBV20-1 with TRBJ2-1, with 8 bases that match TRBD1. Germline assignment: CDR1 DFQATT and CDR2 SNEGSKA (reference sequence). The CDR3 covers 14 residues. Unmatched junction bases numbered 5, after V lost 6 bases and J lost 1 base.

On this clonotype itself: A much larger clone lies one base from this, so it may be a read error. The CDR3 DNA reads as TGTGCCAGCAGCTTGGAGGCAGGGGCCCACGAGCAGTACTTC. This codes for CASSLEAGAHEQYF. The chain links TRBV5-3 to TRBJ2-7; perhaps TRBD1 as D (6 bases). TRBV5-3 is an open reading frame, and its role is uncertain. The length of the CDR3 is 14 residues.